This TCR beta chain was found in a study of blood T cell repertoires in COVID-19. For the study at large: Whether acute or convalescent, the COVID-19 samples came from the United States, Italy and Spain.

In the authors' workflow: Estimation of nucleated cell counts was performed using reference gene primer amplification. Data came from immunoSEQ multiplex PCR; TCRdb stores just in-frame clones and leaves some out. V, J and clone size are those of that table, while D and trimming were read from the DNA. The sample contains around 140,000 clones, about 87% of which appear only once. The CDR3 is 13 amino acids. V gave up 10 bases and J gave up 7 bases, with 19 bases separating them. Germline-derived CDR1 and CDR2 are SNHLY and FYNNEI. The rearrangement links TRBV2 to TRBJ1-2; tentative D call: TRBD1 (6 bases). The TCR comes from a woman between 45 and 60 years old with acute or convalescent COVID-19. What was sequenced was peripheral blood. The CDR3 is CANLQGRGVGYTF. The DNA for the CDR3 is TGTGCCAACTTACAGGGCAGGGGAGTTGGCTACACCTTC.